The 19 T cell receptor beta chains reported below all come from one sample, sequenced in a study of OX40 agonist ivuxolimab in advanced cancers. Profiled with immunoSEQ multiplex PCR; TCRdb holds only in-frame clones, not every one. The sample includes 90,000 to 100,000 clones, 75% to 90% of them seen just once. Sequencing was performed on CD4+ or CD8+ T cells sorted from blood, taken in a trial of the OX40 agonist ivuxolimab. Receptor source: an adult with an advanced solid tumor such as melanoma, head and neck, liver or kidney cancer.

The chain is built from TRBV6-1 and TRBJ1-2; possibly TRBD1 for D (6 bases). Germline CDR1 is MNHNS and CDR2 is SASEGT. The CDR3 has 17 residues. V lost 1 base and J lost 8, with 23 bases in between. Written as DNA, the CDR3 is TGTGCCAGCAGTGAAGGAAGCGCGGCAGGGGATCGAGAAGGCTACACCTTC. It is translated as CASSEGSAAGDREGYTF.

The rearrangement links TRBV30 to TRBJ2-6; 8 bases map to TRBD1. V shed 8 bases and J 0 bases; nucleotides not matched to a gene: 6. This CDR3 has 15 residues. Germline values: CDR1 GTSNPN, CDR2 SVGIG (reference sequence). The CDR3 bases are TGTGCCGGCACCACAGGGGGCTCTGGGGCCAACGTCCTGACTTTC. It codes for CAGTTGGSGANVLTF.

The chain carries TRBV28 and TRBJ1-2, with 7 bases aligning to TRBD1. This CDR3 has 12 amino acids. Germline CDR1 reads MDHEN; CDR2 reads SYDVKM. Trimming cost V 7 bases and J 4 bases; bases outside gene matches: 3. CDR3 sequence (DNA): TGTGCCAGCAAACAGGGGAGCTATGGCTACACCTTC. This sequence encodes CASKQGSYGYTF.

The genes are TRBV6-5 and TRBJ1-1; D possibly corresponds to TRBD1 (5 bases). V was cut by 7 bases and J by 6 bases, with 21 bases left in between. Germline loops: CDR1 MNHEY, CDR2 SVGAGI. CDR3 length: 15 amino acids. The CDR3 loop is CASKSRTQKGPEAFF. CDR3 DNA sequence: TGTGCCAGCAAGAGTAGGACCCAAAAGGGGCCTGAAGCTTTCTTT.

The chain combines TRBV5-6 with TRBJ2-7; D might be TRBD1 (6 bases). V was cut by 4 bases and J by 4 bases, with 21 bases left in between. The CDR3 totals 16 residues. Germline assignment: CDR1 SGHDT and CDR2 YYEEEE. The CDR3 protein is CASSPQGTTALYEQYV. The CDR3 region has the DNA TGTGCCAGCAGCCCCCAGGGGACCACGGCCCTTTACGAGCAGTACGTC.

The chain joins TRBV2 to TRBJ1-2, with D possibly TRBD1 on 5 matching bases. Germline loops: CDR1 SNHLY, CDR2 FYNNEI. V lost 8 bases and J lost 8, with 21 bases in between. The CDR3 spans 14 residues. CDR3 nucleotides: TGTGCCAGCGGATGGAAGGGGAAAGGGGAAGGCTACACCTTC. Its translation: CASGWKGKGEGYTF.

The chain links TRBV4-2 to TRBJ2-7, with 8 bases aligning to TRBD2. From germline, CDR1 is LGHNA and CDR2 YNFKEQ. The V and J ends lost 5 bases and 2 bases, in that order; junction bases with no gene match: 11. CDR3 length equals 16 residues. CDR3 in amino acids: CASSSGGLAGTYEQYF. CDR3 bases: TGTGCCAGCAGCTCCGGTGGCCTAGCGGGTACCTACGAGCAGTACTTC.

This sequence joins TRBV5-1 and TRBJ2-5; 9 nucleotides match TRBD1. Germline values: CDR1 SGHRS, CDR2 YFSETQ. The CDR3 runs 15 residues. J was trimmed by 2 bases and V by 2 bases; bases with no gene match: 4. CDR3 residues: CASSFQGQGQETQYF. DNA for the CDR3: TGCGCCAGCAGCTTCCAGGGACAGGGTCAAGAGACCCAGTACTTC.

The J gene is TRBJ2-5, the V gene TRBV7-9; TRBD1 matches at 7 bases. J was trimmed by 6 bases and V by 3 bases; bases with no gene match: 7. Germline V gives CDR1 SEHNR, CDR2 FQNEAQ (reference sequence). The CDR3 spans 14 residues. The CDR3 region is CASSLGQPGQTQYF. The CDR3 DNA reads TGTGCCAGCAGCTTGGGACAGCCTGGTCAGACCCAGTACTTC.

The chain combines TRBV4-2 with TRBJ2-2; the D gene is possibly TRBD2 (5 bases). CDR3 size: 15 residues. The V gene's germline CDR1 is LGHNA and CDR2 YNFKEQ. Trimming left V 3 bases short and J 3 bases short, with 11 bases between. The chain's CDR3 is CASSQARTYTGELFF. In nucleotides, the CDR3 is TGTGCCAGCAGCCAGGCTAGGACTTACACCGGGGAGCTGTTTTTT.

The chain combines TRBV7-3 with TRBJ1-2; D unresolved. Germline CDR1 reads SGHTA; CDR2 reads FQGTGA. V was cut by 8 bases and J by 5 bases, with 12 bases left in between. The length of the CDR3 is 12 residues. This CDR3 reads CASREPVYGYTF. The CDR3, as DNA: TGTGCCAGCCGGGAGCCGGTTTATGGCTACACCTTC.

V and J are TRBV10-1 and TRBJ1-1, with D perhaps TRBD1 (5 bases). Between the trimmed V and J ends, which lost 5 bases and 4 bases, there was a span of 17 bases. Germline CDR1 is WNHNN and CDR2 is SYGVQD (reference sequence). The CDR3 is 15 residues long. The CDR3 coding sequence is TGCGCCAGCAGTCACCTCAGGGAGAGGAGCACTGAAGCTTTCTTT. Its protein is CASSHLRERSTEAFF.

The chain couples TRBV7-2 to TRBJ2-3, with 7 bases matching TRBD1. The CDR3 sequence is 13 residues long. With V trimmed by 4 bases and J by 6 bases, 4 bases remained unmatched. The germline gives CDR1 SGHTA, CDR2 FQGNSA. The CDR3 region is CASSSDREDTQYF. In DNA, the CDR3 is TGTGCCAGCAGCTCTGACAGGGAGGATACGCAGTATTTT.

The chain employs TRBV7-3 and TRBJ2-3; tentative D call: TRBD2 (6 bases). The CDR3 sequence is 13 residues long. The germline V gene encodes CDR1 SGHTA and CDR2 FQGTGA. Trimming left V 5 bases short and J 1 base short, with 7 bases between. CDR3 sequence: CASSPGGTDTQYF. As DNA, the CDR3 is TGTGCCAGCAGCCCGGGGGGCACAGATACGCAGTATTTT.

The V gene is TRBV6-6, the J gene TRBJ1-3; the D gene is possibly TRBD1 (6 bases). CDR3 length: 15 amino acids. Trimming removed 0 bases at V and 4 bases at J, with 10 bases between. Germline CDR1 reads MNHNY; CDR2 reads SVGAGI (reference sequence). Written as DNA, the CDR3 is TGTGCCAGCAGTTACTCACAGGGACTCGGAAACACCATATATTTT. Its protein is CASSYSQGLGNTIYF.

This CDR3 is CASSGATSGEQFF. In DNA form, the CDR3 reads TGTGCCAGCAGCGGGGCGACTAGCGGAGAGCAGTTCTTC. V gene TRBV7-9 combines with J gene TRBJ2-1; 9 bases are shared with TRBD2. Trimming at V came to 5 bases and at J to 10 bases, leaving 6 bases not matched to a gene. The germline V gene has CDR1 SEHNR and CDR2 FQNEAQ (reference sequence). The CDR3 is 13 residues long.

This clone was counted a single time. This chain links TRBV6-6 with TRBJ2-3, with D possibly TRBD1 on 7 matching bases. The CDR3 spans 14 residues. Trimming removed 6 bases at V and 6 bases at J, with 16 bases between. The germline V gene has CDR1 MNHNY and CDR2 SVGAGI (reference sequence). The DNA for the CDR3 is TGTGCCAGCAGGGGGGGACAGACAAGGGATACGCAGTATTTT. This gives the protein CASRGGQTRDTQYF.

The chain uses TRBV11-2 and TRBJ2-2; D is perhaps TRBD1 or TRBD2 (5 bases each). The CDR3 covers 16 residues. Germline V CDR1 and CDR2: SGHAT, FQNNGV. The ends were cut back, 1 base at V and 0 bases at J, with 9 bases in the middle. The DNA of the CDR3 is TGTGCCAGCAGCTTAGGGGGGATCGCGAACACCGGGGAGCTGTTTTTT. It specifies CASSLGGIANTGELFF.

This rearrangement joins TRBV7-8 to TRBJ2-3, with D possibly being TRBD2 (6 bases). With 7 bases removed from V and 3 bases from J, the gap between germline ends came to 11 bases. The CDR3 sequence is 13 residues long. Germline assignment: CDR1 SGHVS and CDR2 FQNEAQ. CDR3 residues: CASNGGWTDTQYF. Written as DNA, the CDR3 is TGTGCCAGCAATGGGGGGTGGACAGATACGCAGTATTTT.